These 8 T cell receptor beta chains were all obtained from the same sample, sequenced in a study of shared clonotypes between healthy human individuals. Using immunoSEQ multiplex PCR, the repertoire was profiled, and TCRdb retains in-frame clones only, with some absent. The table records around 2,000,000 clones, 90% to 95% of them present only once. Sequenced input: naive CD4+ T cells sorted from blood. Subset indicated: CD45RA+ positively selected. Every receptor here comes from a man between 18 and 35 years old in good health.

This clone was detected once. The gene calls are TRBV28 and TRBJ1-3; D remains unclear. The CDR3 runs to 16 residues. Per germline, CDR1 MDHEN and CDR2 SYDVKM. Trimming pared 3 bases from V and 4 bases from J, leaving 16 bases between. The CDR3 loop is CASSLGLWVSGNTIYF. The CDR3 DNA reads TGTGCCAGCAGTTTGGGATTGTGGGTCTCCGGAAACACCATATATTTT.

V and J are TRBV5-8 and TRBJ1-3; D gene ambiguous. The V gene lost 5 bases and the J gene lost 0 bases, with 12 bases spanning the gap. Germline V gene sequence: CDR1 SGHTS, CDR2 YDEGEE. CDR3 length: 15 amino acids. CDR3 protein: CASRTDGSSGNTIYF. The CDR3 nucleotides read TGTGCCAGCAGGACCGACGGGAGCTCTGGAAACACCATATATTTT.

V is TRBV7-9 and J is TRBJ1-4; D is perhaps TRBD1 (5 bases). Trimming removed 0 bases from V and 7 bases from J, with 9 bases in between. CDR3 length equals 14 residues. Per the germline V gene, CDR1 is SEHNR and CDR2 is FQNEAQ (reference sequence). CDR3 nucleotide sequence: TGTGCCAGCAGCTTAGCAGGGGTTGGTGAAAAACTGTTTTTT. The encoded protein is CASSLAGVGEKLFF.

The rearrangement joins TRBV25-1 to TRBJ2-3, with TRBD1 matching 7 bases. V was pared by 10 bases and J by 0 bases, with 10 bases of the junction left unmatched. This CDR3 spans 15 amino acids. The germline V gene has CDR1 MGHDK and CDR2 SYGVNS. The CDR3 sequence is CATSTGQTSTDTQYF. DNA for the CDR3: TGTGCCACCTCGACAGGGCAAACTAGCACAGATACGCAGTATTTT.

The J gene is TRBJ2-7, the V gene TRBV29-1; 7 bases are shared with TRBD2. Trimming at V came to 5 bases and at J to 4 bases, leaving 8 bases not matched to a gene. The CDR3 runs to 13 residues. The germline CDR1 and CDR2 sequences are SQVTM and ANQGSEA. Here the CDR3 DNA reads TGCAGCGTTTTAGGGGCTAGCGGATACGAGCAGTACTTC. This encodes CSVLGASGYEQYF.

The rearrangement links TRBV11-2 to TRBJ2-7; TRBD2 aligns across 15 bases. The germline V gene encodes CDR1 SGHAT and CDR2 FQNNGV. This CDR3 comprises 15 residues. V shed 5 bases and J 5 bases; nucleotides not matched to a gene: 4. The CDR3 bases are TGTGCCAGCAGCCTGGGACTAGCGGGAGGAGACGAGCAGTACTTC. Encoded protein: CASSLGLAGGDEQYF.

In this sample, this clone turned up once. The chain couples TRBV28 to TRBJ1-1; 7 bases fit TRBD1. Trimming cost V 6 bases and J 5 bases; bases outside gene matches: 15. This CDR3 contains 16 residues. CDR1 MDHEN and CDR2 SYDVKM come from the germline V gene. The CDR3 DNA follows: TGTGCCAGCAGAGGAGGCGGACGAGGGGGCAAGACTGAAGCTTTCTTT. As protein: CASRGGGRGGKTEAFF.

Note on this clone: Other DNA sequences in the sample encode the same CDR3. V and J are TRBV11-2 and TRBJ2-5; TRBD2 matches at 15 bases. V was clipped by 1 base and J by 5 bases; unmatched bases: 2. The germline CDR1 and CDR2 sequences are SGHAT and FQNNGV. The CDR3 length is 16 residues. CDR3 residues: CASSLGTSGREETQYF. The CDR3 DNA follows: TGTGCCAGCAGCTTAGGGACTAGCGGGAGGGAGGAGACCCAGTACTTC.